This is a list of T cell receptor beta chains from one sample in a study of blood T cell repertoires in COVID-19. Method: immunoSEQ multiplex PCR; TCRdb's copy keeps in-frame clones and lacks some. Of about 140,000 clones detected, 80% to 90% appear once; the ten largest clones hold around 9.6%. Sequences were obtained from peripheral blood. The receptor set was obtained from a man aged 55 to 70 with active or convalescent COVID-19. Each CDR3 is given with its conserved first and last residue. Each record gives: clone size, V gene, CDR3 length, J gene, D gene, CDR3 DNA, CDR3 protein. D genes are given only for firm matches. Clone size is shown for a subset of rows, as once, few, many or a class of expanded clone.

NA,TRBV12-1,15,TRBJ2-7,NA,TGTGCCAGCAGCTTTAAAAGCGGGGACCTAAACGGGGGGTACTTC,CASSFKSGDLNGGYF
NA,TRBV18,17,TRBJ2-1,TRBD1,TGTGCCAGCTCACCACCAATGCCACAGGGGGCCAACAATGAGCAGTTCTTC,CASSPPMPQGANNEQFF
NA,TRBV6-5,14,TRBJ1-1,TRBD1,TGTGCCAGCAGCCGGGACAGGGCGAGAACTGAAGCTTTCTTT,CASSRDRARTEAFF
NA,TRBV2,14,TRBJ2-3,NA,TGTGCCAGCAGTCCGGGCGGGGCCCCAGATACGCAGTATTTT,CASSPGGAPDTQYF
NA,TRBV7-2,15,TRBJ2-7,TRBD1,TGTGCCAGCAGCTTTGCCGGGACAGAAACACACGAGCAGTACTTC,CASSFAGTETHEQYF
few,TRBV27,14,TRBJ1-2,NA,TGTGCCAGCAGTTTAGCCTATCCTACTTATGGCTACACCTTC,CASSLAYPTYGYTF
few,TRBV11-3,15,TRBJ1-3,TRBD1,TGTGCCAGCAGCGTCAACAGGGGCTTCGGAAACACCATATATTTT,CASSVNRGFGNTIYF
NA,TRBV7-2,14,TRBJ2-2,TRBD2,TGTGCAAGTGGGGGACTAGAGAACACCGGGGAGCTGTTTTTT,CASGGLENTGELFF
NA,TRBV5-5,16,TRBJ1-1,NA,TGTGCCAGCAGCCTAACCCCCTTACAGGGTTTTCCTGAAGCTTTCTTT,CASSLTPLQGFPEAFF
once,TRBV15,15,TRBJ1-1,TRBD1,TGTGCCACCAGCAGAGCCCTAGCAGGGGGAGTGGGGGCTTTCTTT,CATSRALAGGVGAFF
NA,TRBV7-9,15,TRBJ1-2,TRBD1,TGTGCCAGCAGCTTAGCGAACAGGGGGAGCTATGGCTACACCTTC,CASSLANRGSYGYTF